This is a list of T cell receptor beta chains from one sample in a study of blood T cells in healthy people across ages. MiXCR, run by TCRdb on the 5' RACE reads, gives a single entry per CDR3 protein. The repertoire holds 750,000 to 850,000 distinct CDR3 sequences, with around 25% as singletons. These data also formed part of another study, on T cells of mothers and their children.

Sample: blood. These receptor sequences come from a boy aged 5 to 17 in good health. Each CDR3 is given with its conserved first and last residue. D genes are given only for firm matches. Rows may omit the clone size; those that give it use once, few, many or a size class.

d_call: TRBD2
j_call: TRBJ2-5
v_call: TRBV20-1
clone_size: NA
cdr3_nt: TGCAGTGCTAGAGATCCGGTAGCGGGAGAGCTCAATGAGCAGCTCTTC
cdr3_aa: CSARDPVAGELNEQLF

d_call: NA
j_call: TRBJ2-7
v_call: TRBV4-1
clone_size: NA
cdr3_nt: TGCGCCAGCAGCCAGAGGGGACAGTCGGGAGGGGGCGAGCAGTACTTC
cdr3_aa: CASSQRGQSGGGEQYF

d_call: TRBD2
j_call: TRBJ2-1
v_call: TRBV10-3
clone_size: few
cdr3_nt: TGTGCCATCAGGCCTAGCGGAAGCTCCTACAATGAGCAGTTCTTC
cdr3_aa: CAIRPSGSSYNEQFF

d_call: NA
j_call: TRBJ2-7
v_call: TRBV9
clone_size: NA
cdr3_nt: TGTGCCAGCAGCGTAGGGGGGATGGGGAACGAGCAGTACTTC
cdr3_aa: CASSVGGMGNEQYF

d_call: NA
j_call: TRBJ1-6
v_call: TRBV4-3
clone_size: few
cdr3_nt: TGCGCCAGCAGCCAAGGGTCGGGGCAGGATTCACCCCTCCACTTT
cdr3_aa: CASSQGSGQDSPLHF

d_call: NA
j_call: TRBJ2-7
v_call: TRBV28
clone_size: NA
cdr3_nt: TGTGCCAGCAGTCCCCTCGGGCAGGGGGGACAGAACGAGCAGTACTTC
cdr3_aa: CASSPLGQGGQNEQYF

d_call: NA
j_call: TRBJ2-7
v_call: TRBV7-9
clone_size: many
cdr3_nt: TGTGCCAGCAGCTTAGCGCCGACCTACGAGCAGTACTTC
cdr3_aa: CASSLAPTYEQYF

d_call: TRBD2
j_call: TRBJ2-4
v_call: TRBV18
clone_size: NA
cdr3_nt: TGTGCCAGCTCACCCGGGACTAGCGGGATTAGTTACATTCAGTACTTC
cdr3_aa: CASSPGTSGISYIQYF

d_call: TRBD2
j_call: TRBJ2-5
v_call: TRBV7-2
clone_size: few
cdr3_nt: TGTGCCAGCAGTTCGACCAGGGCGGGAGGGTCTCGGACCCAGTACTTC
cdr3_aa: CASSSTRAGGSRTQYF

d_call: NA
j_call: TRBJ2-5
v_call: TRBV20-1
clone_size: NA
cdr3_nt: TGCAGTGCTCCTACCGGACAACTCCAAGAGACCCAGTACTTC
cdr3_aa: CSAPTGQLQETQYF

d_call: TRBD1
j_call: TRBJ2-7
v_call: TRBV6-6
clone_size: few
cdr3_nt: TGTGCCAGCAGTCGACAGGGGCCGGGCGAGCAGTACTTC
cdr3_aa: CASSRQGPGEQYF

d_call: NA
j_call: TRBJ2-4
v_call: TRBV29-1
clone_size: few
cdr3_nt: TGCAGCGTTGAACGGGCCACAGAAAACATTCAGTACTTC
cdr3_aa: CSVERATENIQYF

d_call: TRBD2
j_call: TRBJ2-3
v_call: TRBV28
clone_size: few
cdr3_nt: TGTGCCAGCAGTTCCCCTCGGCCTGGCGGGGGTCGCACAGATACGCAGTATTTT
cdr3_aa: CASSSPRPGGGRTDTQYF

d_call: TRBD2
j_call: TRBJ2-7
v_call: TRBV6-1
clone_size: NA
cdr3_nt: TGTGCCAGCAATAAAGGGACTAGCGGGAGTCTAAAGGAGGCCCAGTACTTC
cdr3_aa: CASNKGTSGSLKEAQYF

d_call: NA
j_call: TRBJ1-6
v_call: TRBV6-6
clone_size: few
cdr3_nt: TGTGCCAGCAGTTACCCGACAGATTATAATTCACCCCTCCACTTT
cdr3_aa: CASSYPTDYNSPLHF

d_call: NA
j_call: TRBJ2-4
v_call: TRBV29-1
clone_size: few
cdr3_nt: TGCAGCGTTAATGACAGACTAGCCAAAAACATTCAGTACTTC
cdr3_aa: CSVNDRLAKNIQYF

d_call: TRBD2
j_call: TRBJ2-2
v_call: TRBV20-1
clone_size: NA
cdr3_nt: TGCAGTGCCAACCGGCCCCTAGCGGGGGTCTACACCGGGGAGCTGTTTTTT
cdr3_aa: CSANRPLAGVYTGELFF

d_call: TRBD1
j_call: TRBJ2-1
v_call: TRBV7-9
clone_size: NA
cdr3_nt: TGTGCCAGCAGCGAACGACAGGGCAATGAGCAGTTCTTC
cdr3_aa: CASSERQGNEQFF

d_call: TRBD1
j_call: TRBJ2-7
v_call: TRBV20-1
clone_size: NA
cdr3_nt: TGCAGTGCTACCTCGGGACAGACCTACGAGCAGTACTTC
cdr3_aa: CSATSGQTYEQYF

d_call: NA
j_call: TRBJ1-6
v_call: TRBV12-3/TRBV12-4
clone_size: NA
cdr3_nt: TGTGCCAGCAGTGGGACACGTGGCGATTCACCCCTCCACTTT
cdr3_aa: CASSGTRGDSPLHF

d_call: NA
j_call: TRBJ1-1
v_call: TRBV4-1
clone_size: NA
cdr3_nt: TGCGCCAGCAGCCAAGTAGCCTCAGGGTGGGACACTGAAGCTTTCTTT
cdr3_aa: CASSQVASGWDTEAFF

d_call: NA
j_call: TRBJ2-5
v_call: TRBV7-8
clone_size: NA
cdr3_nt: TGTGCCAGCAGCCTGGAGTGGGGGGAAGAGACCCAGTACTTC
cdr3_aa: CASSLEWGEETQYF

d_call: NA
j_call: TRBJ2-7
v_call: TRBV15
clone_size: NA
cdr3_nt: TGTGCCACCAGCCTTTCGTTGGGAGCCTACGAGCAGTACTTC
cdr3_aa: CATSLSLGAYEQYF

d_call: TRBD2
j_call: TRBJ2-5
v_call: TRBV7-2
clone_size: few
cdr3_nt: TGTGCCAGCAGCCCTCCGGGACTAGCGGGAGGGCCGCAGACCCAGTACTTC
cdr3_aa: CASSPPGLAGGPQTQYF

d_call: NA
j_call: TRBJ2-1
v_call: TRBV5-1
clone_size: NA
cdr3_nt: TGCGCCAGCAGCTTAGGACCCGGCAATGAGCAGTTCTTC
cdr3_aa: CASSLGPGNEQFF

d_call: TRBD1
j_call: TRBJ1-4
v_call: TRBV10-3
clone_size: few
cdr3_nt: TGTGCTATCAGTGAGTCGGACAGGGATGAGGAAAAACTGTTTTTT
cdr3_aa: CAISESDRDEEKLFF

d_call: NA
j_call: TRBJ2-5
v_call: TRBV5-4
clone_size: few
cdr3_nt: TGTGCCAGCTCGAAGAACAGTGGGGAGACCCAGTACTTC
cdr3_aa: CASSKNSGETQYF

d_call: NA
j_call: TRBJ2-3
v_call: TRBV27
clone_size: NA
cdr3_nt: TGTGCCAGCAGTCTATGGGGGGACACAGATACGCAGTATTTT
cdr3_aa: CASSLWGDTDTQYF

d_call: TRBD1
j_call: TRBJ2-7
v_call: TRBV11-2
clone_size: few
cdr3_nt: TGTGCCAGCAGCCGCTCGGGACAGCCATCCTACGAGCAGTACTTC
cdr3_aa: CASSRSGQPSYEQYF

d_call: NA
j_call: TRBJ1-3
v_call: TRBV7-9
clone_size: few
cdr3_nt: TGTGCCAGCAGCTACCCGGGAAGGACCTTCATGAGCGGAAACACCATATATTTT
cdr3_aa: CASSYPGRTFMSGNTIYF

d_call: NA
j_call: TRBJ2-3
v_call: TRBV20-1
clone_size: NA
cdr3_nt: TGCAGTGCTAGAGATCTCGGGGGTATTATGACAGATACGCAGTATTTT
cdr3_aa: CSARDLGGIMTDTQYF

d_call: NA
j_call: TRBJ2-4
v_call: TRBV20-1
clone_size: NA
cdr3_nt: TGCAGTGCTAGAACCGGGCGAGAAAACATTCAGTACTTC
cdr3_aa: CSARTGRENIQYF

d_call: NA
j_call: TRBJ2-3
v_call: TRBV11-2
clone_size: NA
cdr3_nt: TGTGCCAGCAGCTTAGGCGGGTCTTTGGGTACGCAGTATTTT
cdr3_aa: CASSLGGSLGTQYF

d_call: NA
j_call: TRBJ2-3
v_call: TRBV27
clone_size: NA
cdr3_nt: TGTGCCAGCAGTTTATTATTTCGGGAGTCTGGCACAGATACGCAGTATTTT
cdr3_aa: CASSLLFRESGTDTQYF

d_call: NA
j_call: TRBJ2-7
v_call: TRBV3-1
clone_size: NA
cdr3_nt: TGTGCCAGCAGCGACGGGCTCGGCCCTAGCTACGAGCAGTACTTC
cdr3_aa: CASSDGLGPSYEQYF

d_call: TRBD1
j_call: TRBJ2-7
v_call: TRBV6-6
clone_size: few
cdr3_nt: TGTGCCAGCAGTTACTCGGGACAGTTATCCTACGAGCAGTACTTC
cdr3_aa: CASSYSGQLSYEQYF

d_call: NA
j_call: TRBJ2-5
v_call: TRBV12-3/TRBV12-4
clone_size: few
cdr3_nt: TGTGCCAGCAGTTTAGGGGGGGAGATGGGAGAGACCCAGTACTTC
cdr3_aa: CASSLGGEMGETQYF

d_call: TRBD2
j_call: TRBJ2-7
v_call: TRBV9
clone_size: NA
cdr3_nt: TGTGCCAGCGGTTCGGGACTAGCGGGCTACGAGCAGTACTTC
cdr3_aa: CASGSGLAGYEQYF

d_call: NA
j_call: TRBJ1-4
v_call: TRBV19
clone_size: NA
cdr3_nt: TGTGCCAGCAGCTTACCCATCGGGGCTCATGAAAAACTGTTTTTT
cdr3_aa: CASSLPIGAHEKLFF

d_call: NA
j_call: TRBJ2-3
v_call: TRBV24-1
clone_size: few
cdr3_nt: TGTGCCACCGGGCCAGGTGGGACAGATACGCAGTATTTT
cdr3_aa: CATGPGGTDTQYF

d_call: TRBD1
j_call: TRBJ1-1
v_call: TRBV29-1
clone_size: NA
cdr3_nt: TGCAGCGCCATAGGGACAGGGAAGGCCACTGAAGCTTTCTTT
cdr3_aa: CSAIGTGKATEAFF

d_call: TRBD2
j_call: TRBJ2-7
v_call: TRBV19
clone_size: NA
cdr3_nt: TGTGCCAGTAGTATAGCCAGCGGGAGTTCCGAGCAGTACTTC
cdr3_aa: CASSIASGSSEQYF

d_call: TRBD2
j_call: TRBJ2-7
v_call: TRBV20-1
clone_size: NA
cdr3_nt: TGCAGTGCCCGCGGGCCTAGCGGGAGAAGGGGGAACGAGCAGTACTTC
cdr3_aa: CSARGPSGRRGNEQYF

d_call: NA
j_call: TRBJ2-4
v_call: TRBV18
clone_size: NA
cdr3_nt: TGTGCCAGCTCACCACCTACAGATATAGCCAAAAACATTCAGTACTTC
cdr3_aa: CASSPPTDIAKNIQYF

d_call: NA
j_call: TRBJ2-7
v_call: TRBV6-6
clone_size: few
cdr3_nt: TGTGCCAGCAGTTACACTCTCGGCGAGCAGTACTTC
cdr3_aa: CASSYTLGEQYF

d_call: NA
j_call: TRBJ2-1
v_call: TRBV9
clone_size: few
cdr3_nt: TGTGCCAGCAGCGTAGCTTTCCATGAGCAGTTCTTC
cdr3_aa: CASSVAFHEQFF

d_call: TRBD2
j_call: TRBJ2-3
v_call: TRBV5-6
clone_size: NA
cdr3_nt: TGTGCCAGTAGAAGACTAGCGGGGGCCTACACAGATACGCAGTATTTT
cdr3_aa: CASRRLAGAYTDTQYF

d_call: NA
j_call: TRBJ2-3
v_call: TRBV5-1
clone_size: NA
cdr3_nt: TGCGCCAGCAGCCCTACAGGGTTGGCAGATACGCAGTATTTT
cdr3_aa: CASSPTGLADTQYF

d_call: TRBD1
j_call: TRBJ2-7
v_call: TRBV3-1
clone_size: few
cdr3_nt: TGTGCCAGCAGCCATCTGGACAGGTCCTACGAGCAGTACTTC
cdr3_aa: CASSHLDRSYEQYF